What follows is one T cell receptor beta chain and its context. The CDR3 consists of 16 residues. V was pared by 3 bases and J by 1 base, with 16 bases between. The germline V gene encodes CDR1 SGDLS and CDR2 YYNGEE. The sample is drawn from a study of blood T cell repertoires in COVID-19. Produced via immunoSEQ multiplex PCR; TCRdb's table is partial and in-frame only. The sample shows fewer than 250,000 clones, roughly nine tenths of them seen only once. What was sequenced was peripheral blood. The V gene is TRBV9, the J gene TRBJ1-1, with D perhaps matching TRBD1 (5 bases). The TCR originated in a man aged 40-49 years with acute or convalescent COVID-19. CDR3: CASSAQGGQENTEAFF. CDR3 bases: TGTGCCAGCAGCGCGCAGGGAGGGCAAGAGAACACTGAAGCTTTCTTT. Full variable domain (rest looked up from reference TRBV9 and TRBJ1-1): DSGVTQTPKHLITATGQRVTLRCSPRSGDLSVYWYQQSLDQGLQFLIQYYNGEERAKGNILERFSAQQFPDLHSELNLSSLELGDSALYFCASSAQGGQENTEAFFGQGTRLTVV.